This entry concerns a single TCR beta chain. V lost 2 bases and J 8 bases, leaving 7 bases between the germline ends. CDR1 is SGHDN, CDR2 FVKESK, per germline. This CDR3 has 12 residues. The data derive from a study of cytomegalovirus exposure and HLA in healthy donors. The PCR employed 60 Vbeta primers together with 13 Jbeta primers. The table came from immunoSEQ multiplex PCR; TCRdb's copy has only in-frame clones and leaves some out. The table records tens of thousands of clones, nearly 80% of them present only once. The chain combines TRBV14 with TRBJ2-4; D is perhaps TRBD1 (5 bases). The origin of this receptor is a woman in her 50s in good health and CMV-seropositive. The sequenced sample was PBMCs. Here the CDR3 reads CASSQQGHIQYF. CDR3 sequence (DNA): TGTGCCAGCAGCCAACAGGGTCACATTCAGTACTTC.